This T cell receptor (beta chain) was retrieved from a study of T cells in Graves' hyperthyroidism and ophthalmopathy. General observations from the study: In validation, the model predicted ophthalmopathy. These predictions came a median 6.5 months before onset. The blood repertoire included most of the expanded thyroid clonotypes above 0.001.

A note on this clonotype: The antigen remains undetermined.

Exclusion criteria comprised uncontrolled infection, other autoimmune disease, pregnancy or lactation. Researchers took RNA transcripts and amplified the TCR beta CDR3 regions from them. Initially, a first-round RT-PCR of the TCR CDR3 employed the HTBI primer set. TCRdb used MiXCR to reprocess the multiplex PCR reads, holding one entry per CDR3 protein. The repertoire holds approximately 870,000 distinct CDR3 sequences, with over 35% as singletons. Germline V gene lookup returns CDR1 MNHEY and CDR2 SVGAGI. The CDR3 consists of 14 residues. Trimming took 8 bases from V and 3 from J; bases not matched to a gene: 8.

The sample consisted of blood. The TCR comes from a man aged 18 to 29 with Graves' hyperthyroidism. This chain joins TRBV6-5 and TRBJ2-5; 8 bases are a match to TRBD2. CDR3 residues: CASRTGTRKETQYF. The CDR3 region has the DNA TGTGCCAGCCGGACCGGGACTAGGAAAGAGACCCAGTACTTC.